The 23 T cell receptor beta chains in this list originate from one sample, sequenced in a study of T cells after posttransplantation cyclophosphamide. Control samples came 1 year after myeloablative marrow transplants with methotrexate plus calcineurin inhibitor. Profiling relied on immunoSEQ multiplex PCR, and the TCRdb table lists in-frame clones only, not all of them. Of some 15,000 clones listed, roughly 80% are singletons. The starting material was PBMCs, obtained roughly 470 days after allogeneic stem cell transplant with calcineurin inhibitor and methotrexate. The source of these receptors is a male patient in his thirties who received an allogeneic stem cell transplant from an unrelated donor, was CMV-positive, and had acute and chronic GVHD. Some T cells may trace back to the graft donor.

The table lists this clone with a few counts. The V gene is TRBV19, the J gene TRBJ1-2, with D uncertain. V was trimmed by 3 bases and J by 2 bases, leaving 10 bases between them. CDR1 is LNHDA and CDR2 is SQIVND in the germline V gene (reference sequence). The CDR3 spans 14 residues. This CDR3 is CASSMEPVNYGYTF. CDR3 coding DNA: TGTGCCAGTAGTATGGAGCCGGTCAACTATGGCTACACCTTC.

The chain is built from TRBV9 and TRBJ2-3; 14 bases fit TRBD2. This CDR3 comprises 19 residues. Unmatched junction bases numbered 10, after V lost 1 base and J lost 3 bases. Germline assignment: CDR1 SGDLS and CDR2 YYNGEE. CDR3 sequence (DNA): TGTGCCAGCAGCGTAAGTTGGGGGACTAGCGGGAGACTGACAGATACGCAGTATTTT. Translated, it gives CASSVSWGTSGRLTDTQYF.

This clone occurred once. J is TRBJ2-5 and V is TRBV20-1, with D uncertain. Germline V gene lookup returns CDR1 DFQATT and CDR2 SNEGSKA (reference sequence). The CDR3 contains 11 residues. Trimming stripped 3 bases from V and 6 bases from J, with 8 bases between. The CDR3 nucleotides read TGCAGTGCTAGGTGGCAGAAGACCCAGTACTTC. Translated: CSARWQKTQYF.

This clone was seen only once. This chain joins TRBV4-1 and TRBJ2-7, with TRBD1 identical over 9 bases. Trimming cost V 2 bases and J 9 bases; bases outside gene matches: 20. CDR3 length: 18 amino acids. Germline CDR1 and CDR2: MGHRA and YSYEKL. This chain's CDR3 is CASSQPPAQGDRAMGQYF. CDR3 DNA: TGCGCCAGCAGCCAACCCCCGGCGCAGGGGGACAGGGCGATGGGGCAGTACTTC.

Concerning this clone: A junction end diverges from the germline sequence, so it may reflect a read error. This rearrangement joins TRBV5-6 to TRBJ1-1, with D hard to call. This CDR3 contains 13 residues. Germline V CDR1 and CDR2: SGHDT, YYEEEE. This CDR3 is CASSLAANAEAFF. As DNA, the CDR3 is TGTGCCAGCAGCTTGGCAGCGAACGCTGAAGCTTTCTTT.

To note about this clone: Just one base apart from a much larger clone, this may be a read error. The rearrangement links TRBV29-1 to TRBJ1-2; 7 bases are shared with TRBD1. The CDR3 has 8 amino acids. The germline V gene encodes CDR1 SQVTM and CDR2 ANQGSEA. The CDR3 sequence is CSETGNPF. DNA for the CDR3: TGCAGTGAGACAGGGAACCCCTTC.

The rearrangement links TRBV7-8 to TRBJ1-2, with 9 bases matching TRBD1. This CDR3 has 15 residues. Germline trimming cut 1 base from V and 7 bases from J; bases unmatched to any gene: 7. Germline assignment: CDR1 SGHVS and CDR2 FQNEAQ. CDR3 region: CASSLVSTGGSGYTF. The CDR3 DNA follows: TGTGCCAGCAGCTTAGTCTCCACAGGGGGCTCTGGCTACACCTTC.

The J gene is TRBJ1-5, the V gene TRBV30, with D perhaps matching TRBD1 (5 bases). Deletions cut 2 bases from V and 5 bases from J, with 13 bases between. Germline V gene data show CDR1 as GTSNPN and CDR2 as SVGIG (reference sequence). This CDR3 has 14 residues. This CDR3 reads CAWSQGREDQPQHF. CDR3 nucleotides: TGTGCCTGGAGTCAAGGCAGGGAGGATCAGCCCCAGCATTTT.

This clone appeared a single time. The sample holds other DNA sequences that translate to the same CDR3. The J gene is TRBJ2-7, the V gene TRBV20-1; a possible D gene is TRBD2 (5 bases). Germline loops: CDR1 DFQATT, CDR2 SNEGSKA (reference sequence). Trimming shortened V by 5 bases and J by 1 base, and 6 bases separated the two germline ends. The CDR3 covers 11 residues. The DNA of the CDR3 is TGCAGTGCTGGGGAGTCCTACGAGCAGTACTTC. Protein sequence: CSAGESYEQYF.

The rearrangement joins TRBV13 to TRBJ1-3, with D possibly matching TRBD1 (6 bases). Germline assignment: CDR1 PRHDT and CDR2 FYEKMQ (reference sequence). The CDR3 is made up of 16 amino acids. Trimming left V 5 bases short and J 1 base short, with 15 bases between. The CDR3 DNA follows: TGTGCCAGCAGCCCCAGGACAGCCTATTCTGGAAACACCATATATTTT. Its protein product is CASSPRTAYSGNTIYF.

J is TRBJ1-2 and V is TRBV7-9; possible D gene TRBD1, 6 bases. Germline CDR1 SEHNR, CDR2 FQNEAQ (reference sequence). V lost 5 bases, J lost 0 bases, and 19 bases lay in between. The CDR3 runs 17 residues. CDR3 DNA sequence: TGTGCCAGCAGCCTCGTTCAGGGGCGGTTAGCTAACTATGGCTACACCTTC. Translating gives CASSLVQGRLANYGYTF.

This clone was seen only once. The rearrangement joins TRBV19 to TRBJ1-1; no firm D call. The length of the CDR3 is 15 residues. The germline CDR1 and CDR2 sequences are LNHDA and SQIVND (reference sequence). V dropped 5 bases and J dropped 1 base, with 14 bases sitting between them. This CDR3 is CASSDPRRWNTEAFF. Here the CDR3 DNA reads TGTGCCAGTAGTGATCCCAGAAGATGGAACACTGAAGCTTTCTTT.

The genes are TRBV5-6 and TRBJ1-2; D ambiguous. Germline loops: CDR1 SGHDT, CDR2 YYEEEE. With 2 bases removed from V and 8 bases from J, the gap between germline ends came to 10 bases. CDR3 length equals 12 residues. The CDR3 spells CASSFERIGYTF. Written as DNA, the CDR3 is TGTGCCAGCAGCTTTGAGCGGATAGGCTACACCTTC.

The gene calls are TRBV19 and TRBJ1-1; 8 bases are shared with TRBD1. V trimming: 4 bases; J trimming: 1 base; junction bases outside the gene matches: 8. The CDR3 sequence is 16 residues long. CDR1 and CDR2 (germline): LNHDA, SQIVND (reference sequence). CDR3: CASSTFTGQGNTEAFF. The CDR3 nucleotides read TGTGCCAGTAGTACGTTCACAGGACAGGGGAACACTGAAGCTTTCTTT. The variable domain in full, with the rest retrieved from reference TRBV19 and TRBJ1-1, is DGGITQSPKYLFRKEGQNVTLSCEQNLNHDAMYWYRQDPGQGLRLIYYSQIVNDFQKGDIAEGYSVSREKKESFPLTVTSAQKNPTAFYLCASSTFTGQGNTEAFFGQGTRLTVV.

The V call is TRBV5-6, the J call TRBJ2-5, with D maybe TRBD2 (5 bases). V lost 6 bases, J lost 7 bases, and 13 bases lay in between. CDR3 length equals 12 residues. The germline CDR1 and CDR2 sequences are SGHDT and YYEEEE. CDR3 residues: CASTSSGVTQYF. CDR3 nucleotides: TGTGCCAGCACCTCGTCCGGGGTGACCCAGTACTTC.

The V and J genes are TRBV9 and TRBJ2-1; 14 bases are a match to TRBD2. The CDR3 sequence is 19 residues long. V lost 4 bases, J lost 1 base, and 10 bases stayed unmatched. Germline lookup yields CDR1 SGDLS and CDR2 YYNGEE. The chain's CDR3 is CASSPRTSGGFGSYNEQFF. The CDR3 DNA reads as TGTGCCAGCAGCCCACGGACTAGCGGGGGGTTTGGATCCTACAATGAGCAGTTCTTC.

The J gene is TRBJ2-1, the V gene TRBV18; the match to TRBD1 covers 8 bases. Germline V gives CDR1 KGHSH, CDR2 LQKENI. CDR3 size: 15 residues. Trimming cost V 4 bases and J 8 bases; bases outside gene matches: 10. The CDR3 DNA reads as TGTGCCAGCTCACTTGGACAGGGTTGGTTCGATGAGCAGTTCTTC. Translated, it gives CASSLGQGWFDEQFF.

The V gene is TRBV4-2, the J gene TRBJ2-7; 9 bases agree with TRBD1. CDR1 and CDR2 (germline): LGHNA, YNFKEQ. With V trimmed by 0 bases and J by 5 bases, 5 bases remained unmatched. The CDR3 covers 15 residues. The DNA of the CDR3 is TGTGCCAGCAGCCAAGAAGGGGACAGGGCGAACGAGCAGTACTTC. Translated, it gives CASSQEGDRANEQYF.

This clone is medium-sized. V usage is TRBV15 and J usage is TRBJ1-4; D remains unclear. The V end lost 6 bases, the J end lost 8 bases, and 13 bases lay between the germline ends. CDR1 and CDR2 (germline): LNHNV, YYDKDF (reference sequence). CDR3 length: 13 residues. This CDR3 is CATRAPGGEKLFF. The CDR3, as DNA: TGTGCCACCAGGGCGCCGGGAGGAGAAAAACTGTTTTTT.

The rearrangement uses TRBV19 and TRBJ1-4; tentative D call: TRBD1 (6 bases). The V gene lost 4 bases and the J gene lost 4 bases, with 13 bases spanning the gap. Germline V gives CDR1 LNHDA, CDR2 SQIVND (reference sequence). The CDR3 has 15 amino acids. Written as DNA, the CDR3 is TGTGCCAGTAGTACAGGACAGCTTATTAATGAAAAACTGTTTTTT. Amino acids: CASSTGQLINEKLFF.

This clone appeared a few times. This chain connects TRBV7-9 to TRBJ1-5, with a possible D match to TRBD1 (5 bases). V lost 4 bases to trimming and J lost 8 bases, with 9 bases between them. In germline, CDR1 is SEHNR, CDR2 FQNEAQ (reference sequence). This CDR3 is 12 amino acids long. CDR3 sequence reads: CASSSGAKPQHF. The CDR3 coding sequence is TGTGCCAGCAGCTCTGGGGCCAAGCCCCAGCATTTT.

This clone was seen more than once but under ten times. The rearrangement uses TRBV6-5 and TRBJ2-7; 9 bases are shared with TRBD1. Germline assignment: CDR1 MNHEY and CDR2 SVGAGI. The length of the CDR3 is 15 residues. Trimming cost V 4 bases and J 3 bases; bases outside gene matches: 7. CDR3 region: CASSSPPGQGYEQYF. CDR3 coding DNA: TGTGCCAGCAGTTCCCCCCCGGGACAGGGCTACGAGCAGTACTTC.

CDR3 sequence: CATATGESTDTQYF. The CDR3 DNA sequence: TGCGCCACCGCAACGGGGGAATCCACAGATACGCAGTATTTT. The rearrangement uses TRBV5-1 and TRBJ2-3; perhaps TRBD2 as D (6 bases). CDR1 is SGHRS, CDR2 YFSETQ, per germline. The V gene lost 9 bases and the J gene lost 2 bases, with 16 bases spanning the gap. The CDR3 has 14 residues.